One sample yielded the 10 T cell receptor beta chains listed below, sequenced in a study of OX40 agonist ivuxolimab in advanced cancers. The protocol used for the library was the immunoSEQ multiplex PCR assay. TCRdb retrieved this table from immuneACCESS and kept in-frame rearrangements only. Not all clones are present; in checked studies, unresolved V genes account for under half, and no reason is known for the remainder. For this sample there are about 65,000 clones; roughly nine tenths appear just once. Roughly 2% of the sample is in the top ten clones. The material was CD4+ or CD8+ T cells sorted from blood, obtained in a trial of the OX40 agonist ivuxolimab. The receptors were gathered from an adult with an advanced solid tumor such as melanoma, head and neck, liver or kidney cancer.

The V call is TRBV6-6, the J call TRBJ2-1; TRBD1 might be the D (5 bases). Germline lookup yields CDR1 MNHNY and CDR2 SVGAGI (reference sequence). This CDR3 is 15 amino acids long. Trimming left V 2 bases short and J 4 bases short, with 12 bases between. In nucleotides, the CDR3 is TGTGCCAGCAGTTACAGGGCAGGGCTTTACAATGAGCAGTTCTTC. This codes for CASSYRAGLYNEQFF.

This chain's CDR3 is CASSYYGLDYNEQFF. For the CDR3, the DNA is TGTGCCAGCAGTTATTACGGACTAGACTACAATGAGCAGTTCTTC. The rearrangement uses TRBV7-9 and TRBJ2-1; 7 bases fit TRBD2. Unmatched junction bases numbered 8, after V lost 6 bases and J lost 3 bases. In germline, CDR1 is SEHNR, CDR2 FQNEAQ (reference sequence). This CDR3 spans 15 amino acids.

This chain connects TRBV7-8 to TRBJ2-2; 9 bases align to TRBD2. CDR3 size: 15 residues. Germline V lookup: CDR1 SGHVS, CDR2 FQNEAQ. The ends lost 3 bases at V and 5 bases at J; junction bases unmatched: 4. CDR3 DNA: TGTGCCAGCAGCTTGAGCGGGAGGAGAACCGGGGAGCTGTTTTTT. This translates into CASSLSGRRTGELFF.

V is TRBV10-3 and J is TRBJ1-1; TRBD1 matches 9 bases. With V trimmed by 10 bases and J by 0 bases, 3 bases remained unmatched. Germline CDR1 reads ENHRY; CDR2 reads SYGVKD. The CDR3 is 13 residues long. CDR3 amino acids: CANGQGMNTEAFF. As DNA, the CDR3 is TGTGCCAACGGACAGGGGATGAACACTGAAGCTTTCTTT.

This clone is a singleton in its sample. V gene TRBV7-3 combines with J gene TRBJ1-2; 7 positions agree with TRBD1. This CDR3 has 16 amino acids. The V gene's germline CDR1 is SGHTA and CDR2 FQGTGA. V lost 1 base and J lost 5; bases outside the gene matches: 10. The CDR3 is CASSLNGGGSWYGYTF. The CDR3 DNA sequence: TGTGCCAGCAGCTTAAACGGAGGGGGCAGTTGGTATGGCTACACCTTC.

J is TRBJ1-2 and V is TRBV7-9, with TRBD1 as a possible D gene (5 bases). Germline CDR1 reads SEHNR; CDR2 reads FQNEAQ (reference sequence). V lost 5 bases and J lost 0, with 19 bases in between. The CDR3 totals 17 residues. The DNA for the CDR3 is TGTGCCAGCAGCCCCAGGGACCTCCCTCGAGCTAACTATGGCTACACCTTC. Protein product: CASSPRDLPRANYGYTF.

This clone appeared a single time. The rearrangement uses TRBV4-2 and TRBJ1-1, with D maybe TRBD1 (6 bases). This CDR3 region has 15 residues. The V end lost 8 bases, the J end lost 1 base, and 17 bases lay between the germline ends. Germline-derived CDR1 and CDR2 are LGHNA and YNFKEQ. This CDR3 is CASQRWQGTNTEAFF. CDR3 coding DNA: TGTGCCAGCCAGAGATGGCAGGGGACGAACACTGAAGCTTTCTTT.

The chain has TRBV28 and TRBJ2-5, with TRBD1 identical over 9 bases. Trimming removed 5 bases from V and 3 bases from J; junction bases left unmatched: 7. The CDR3 consists of 15 residues. Germline CDR1 MDHEN, CDR2 SYDVKM. The CDR3 DNA follows: TGTGCCAGCAGTCAACCGGGACAGGGCAAAGAGACCCAGTACTTC. Its translation: CASSQPGQGKETQYF.

This chain connects TRBV28 to TRBJ2-7; 7 bases are shared with TRBD1. The CDR3 is 15 amino acids. V lost 7 bases to trimming and J lost 6 bases; unmatched junction nucleotides: 15. CDR1 MDHEN and CDR2 SYDVKM come from the germline V gene. CDR3 in amino acids: CASTAQGSGLREQYF. The DNA for the CDR3 is TGTGCCAGCACCGCACAGGGGTCGGGTCTGCGCGAGCAGTACTTC.

The chain joins TRBV27 to TRBJ2-2, with 8 bases identical to TRBD1. Germline lookup yields CDR1 MNHEY and CDR2 SMNVEV (reference sequence). The CDR3 covers 17 residues. V dropped 6 bases and J dropped 6; count of bases not matched to a gene: 15. The CDR3 nucleotides are TGTGCCAGCAGGGAGACCCCCCAGACAGGGGTTGCCGGGGAGCTGTTTTTT. This translates into CASRETPQTGVAGELFF.